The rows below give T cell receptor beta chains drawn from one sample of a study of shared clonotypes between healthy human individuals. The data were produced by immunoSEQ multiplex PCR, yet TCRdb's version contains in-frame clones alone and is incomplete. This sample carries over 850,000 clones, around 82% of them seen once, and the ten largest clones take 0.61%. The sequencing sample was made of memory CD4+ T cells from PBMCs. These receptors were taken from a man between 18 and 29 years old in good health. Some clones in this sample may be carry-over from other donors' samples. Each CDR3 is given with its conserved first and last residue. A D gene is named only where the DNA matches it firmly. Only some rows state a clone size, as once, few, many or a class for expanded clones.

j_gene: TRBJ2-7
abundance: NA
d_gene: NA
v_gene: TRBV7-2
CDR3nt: TGTGCCAGCAGGGGAGGAAATTACGAGCAGTACTTC
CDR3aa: CASRGGNYEQYF

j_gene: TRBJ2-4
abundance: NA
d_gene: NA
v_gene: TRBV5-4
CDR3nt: TGTGCCAGCAGTATCGGTGGGAGCAAAAACATTCAGTACTTC
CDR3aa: CASSIGGSKNIQYF

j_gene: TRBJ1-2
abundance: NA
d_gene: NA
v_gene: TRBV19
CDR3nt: TGTGCCAGTAGTATAGGCCGGGGTAACTATGGCTACACCTTC
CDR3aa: CASSIGRGNYGYTF

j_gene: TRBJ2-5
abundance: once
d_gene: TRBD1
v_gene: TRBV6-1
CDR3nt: TGTGCCAGCAGTTTTTCAAGACAGGGACGCGAGACCCAGTACTTC
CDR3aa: CASSFSRQGRETQYF

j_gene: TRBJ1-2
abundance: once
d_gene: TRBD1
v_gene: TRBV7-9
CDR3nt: TGTGCCAGCAGAATCCCGGGACAGGGAAGCTATGGCTACACCTTC
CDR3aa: CASRIPGQGSYGYTF

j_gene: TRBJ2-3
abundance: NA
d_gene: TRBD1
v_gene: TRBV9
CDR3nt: TGTGCCAGCAGCGTAGATGGACAGGCGGGCCCAGATACGCAGTATTTT
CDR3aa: CASSVDGQAGPDTQYF

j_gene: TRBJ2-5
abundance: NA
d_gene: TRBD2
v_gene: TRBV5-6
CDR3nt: TGTGCCAGCAGCCCTCTTGGCGGGAGGGTGAAGACCCAGTACTTC
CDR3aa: CASSPLGGRVKTQYF

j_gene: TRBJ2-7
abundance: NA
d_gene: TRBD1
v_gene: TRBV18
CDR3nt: TGTGCCAGCTCACCACCGCAACAGGGGACCTACGAGCAGTACTTC
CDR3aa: CASSPPQQGTYEQYF

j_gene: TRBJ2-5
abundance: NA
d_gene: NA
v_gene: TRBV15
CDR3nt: TGTGCCACCAGCAGAGATCTTTCAGCCATACAAGAGACCCAGTACTTC
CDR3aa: CATSRDLSAIQETQYF

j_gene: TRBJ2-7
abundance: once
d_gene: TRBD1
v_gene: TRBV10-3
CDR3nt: TGTGCCACCGGACAGGGCCCCTACGAGCAGTACTTC
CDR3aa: CATGQGPYEQYF

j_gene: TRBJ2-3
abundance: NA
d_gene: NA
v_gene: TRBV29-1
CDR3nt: TGCAGCGTTTCCGCGACCCGGGGCACAGATACGCAGTATTTT
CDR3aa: CSVSATRGTDTQYF

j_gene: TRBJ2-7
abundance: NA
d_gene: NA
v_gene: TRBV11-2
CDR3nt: TGTGCCAGCAGCCCTACAGGTGGCCGAGTAGGCTACGAGCAGTACTTC
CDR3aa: CASSPTGGRVGYEQYF

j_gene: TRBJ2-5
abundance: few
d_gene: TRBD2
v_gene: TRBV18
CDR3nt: TGTGCCAGCTCACCGTCGGCGGGGGGACAAGAGACCCAGTACTTC
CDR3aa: CASSPSAGGQETQYF

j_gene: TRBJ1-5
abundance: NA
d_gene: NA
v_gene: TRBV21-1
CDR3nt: TGTGCCAGCAGCAAAGAGGGGGACTCGCCCCAGCATTTT
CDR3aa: CASSKEGDSPQHF